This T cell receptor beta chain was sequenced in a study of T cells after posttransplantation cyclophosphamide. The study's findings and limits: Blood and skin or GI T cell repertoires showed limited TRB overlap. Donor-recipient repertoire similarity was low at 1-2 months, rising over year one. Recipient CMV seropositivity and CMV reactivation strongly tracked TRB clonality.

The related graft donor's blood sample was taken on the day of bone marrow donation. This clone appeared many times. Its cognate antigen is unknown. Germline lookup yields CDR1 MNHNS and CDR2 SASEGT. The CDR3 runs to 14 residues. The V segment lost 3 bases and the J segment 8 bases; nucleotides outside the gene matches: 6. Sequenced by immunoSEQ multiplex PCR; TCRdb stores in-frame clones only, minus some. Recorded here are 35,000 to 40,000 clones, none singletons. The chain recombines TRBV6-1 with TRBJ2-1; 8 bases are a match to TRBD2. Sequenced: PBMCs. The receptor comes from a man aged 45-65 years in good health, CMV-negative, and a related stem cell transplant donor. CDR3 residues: CASSDRSGVDEQFF. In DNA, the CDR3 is TGTGCCAGCAGTGATCGTAGCGGGGTCGATGAGCAGTTCTTC.